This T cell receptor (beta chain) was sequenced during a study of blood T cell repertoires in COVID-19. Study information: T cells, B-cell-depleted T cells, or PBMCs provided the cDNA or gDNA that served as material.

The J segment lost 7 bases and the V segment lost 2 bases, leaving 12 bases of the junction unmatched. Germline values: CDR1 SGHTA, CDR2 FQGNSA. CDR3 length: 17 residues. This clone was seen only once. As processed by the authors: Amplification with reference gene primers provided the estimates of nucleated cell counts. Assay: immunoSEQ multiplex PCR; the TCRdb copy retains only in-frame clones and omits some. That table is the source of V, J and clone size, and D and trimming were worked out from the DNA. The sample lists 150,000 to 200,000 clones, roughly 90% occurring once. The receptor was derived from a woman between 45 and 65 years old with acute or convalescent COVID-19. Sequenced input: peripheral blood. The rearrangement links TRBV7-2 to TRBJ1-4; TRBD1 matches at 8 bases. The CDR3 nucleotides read TGTGCCAGCAGCTTAAACGGGCCACAGGGGGGGACTGAAAAACTGTTTTTT. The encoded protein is CASSLNGPQGGTEKLFF.